This TCR beta chain was captured by sequencing in a study of OX40 agonist ivuxolimab in advanced cancers. Here immunoSEQ multiplex PCR was the method, and the copy in TCRdb shows in-frame clones only, minus some. Among tens of thousands of clones listed, more than 70% were seen once. This clone was counted only a few times. The source is an adult with an advanced solid tumor such as melanoma, head and neck, liver or kidney cancer. Sequenced material: CD4+ or CD8+ T cells sorted from blood, taken in a trial of the OX40 agonist ivuxolimab.

The CDR3 nucleotides read TGCGCCAGCAGGGGAGCGGGGGACCCTGAGCAGTTCTTC. Protein: CASRGAGDPEQFF. V usage is TRBV10-1 and J usage is TRBJ2-1; TRBD2 matches 8 bases. The junction had 7 bases not matched to a gene; V was cut back by 6 bases and J by 9 bases. The CDR3 is made up of 13 amino acids. Germline lookup yields CDR1 WNHNN and CDR2 SYGVQD (reference sequence).